Below, 9 T cell receptor beta chains from the same sample are listed, as sequenced in a study of STAT3 mutations in large granular lymphocyte leukemia. These receptors' targets are unknown. Whole-study findings and limits: Every T-LGLL patient had at least one immunodominant TCRbeta clonotype.

Here immunoSEQ multiplex PCR was the method, and the copy in TCRdb shows in-frame clones only, minus some. The table has 35,000 or so clones, roughly 88% seen once; the top ten hold 0.4% to 0.55%. The sequenced sample was PBMCs. Receptors were obtained from a human donor with T large granular lymphocyte leukemia. Some clones in this sample may be carry-over from other donors' samples.

The rearrangement uses TRBV7-2 and TRBJ1-2; D remains ambiguous. V was trimmed by 0 bases and J by 2 bases, leaving 1 base between them. CDR1 and CDR2 (germline): SGHTA, FQGNSA. The CDR3 is made up of 12 amino acids. CDR3 loop: CASSLANYGYTF. The CDR3 DNA reads as TGTGCCAGCAGCTTAGCGAACTATGGCTACACCTTC.

The chain has TRBV11-2 and TRBJ2-7; 11 bases align to TRBD2. The V gene's germline CDR1 is SGHAT and CDR2 FQNNGV. The V gene end was trimmed by 8 bases and the J gene end by 4 bases; junction bases not matched to a gene: 10. The CDR3 extends over 15 amino acids. For the CDR3, the DNA is TGTGCCAGCGGGAATCTAGCGGGGGGCCAATACGAGCAGTACTTC. As protein: CASGNLAGGQYEQYF.

This rearrangement joins TRBV19 to TRBJ2-3; possible D gene TRBD2, 5 bases. Germline V gene sequence: CDR1 LNHDA, CDR2 SQIVND (reference sequence). The V gene lost 3 bases and the J gene lost 2 bases, with 9 bases spanning the gap. The CDR3 covers 14 residues. In DNA, the CDR3 is TGTGCCAGTAGTATCGGACTTCCCACAGATACGCAGTATTTT. Protein: CASSIGLPTDTQYF.

Here the CDR3 reads CASRVTGGAQETQYF. The CDR3 DNA follows: TGCGCCAGCAGGGTCACAGGGGGGGCCCAAGAGACCCAGTACTTC. The rearrangement links TRBV5-1 to TRBJ2-5; D is perhaps TRBD1 (8 bases). Trimming took 5 bases from V and 1 from J, leaving 15 bases between them. The germline V gene has CDR1 SGHRS and CDR2 YFSETQ. The CDR3 is 15 amino acids.

The chain combines TRBV18 with TRBJ1-5, with D unresolved. V shed 2 bases and J shed 7 bases, with 9 bases lying between them. The germline CDR1 and CDR2 sequences are KGHSH and LQKENI. The CDR3 sequence is 13 residues long. The CDR3 is CASSPDGPQPQHF. The CDR3 DNA reads as TGTGCCAGCTCACCAGACGGACCCCAGCCCCAGCATTTT.

J is TRBJ2-3 and V is TRBV9; 10 bases agree with TRBD2. V lost 1 base and J lost 6; bases outside the gene matches: 2. This CDR3 is built from 14 residues. Germline V lookup: CDR1 SGDLS, CDR2 YYNGEE. The CDR3 loop is CASSVSGGADTQYF. CDR3 nucleotides: TGTGCCAGCAGCGTAAGCGGGGGGGCCGATACGCAGTATTTT.

The chain is built from TRBV5-4 and TRBJ2-2; D is unresolved. The CDR3 totals 12 residues. Trimming cost V 3 bases and J 5 bases, with 5 bases left between them. The germline V gene has CDR1 SGHNT and CDR2 YYREEE (reference sequence). The CDR3 DNA follows: TGTGCCAGCAGCTATTGGACCGGGGAGCTGTTTTTT. Protein product: CASSYWTGELFF.

This chain connects TRBV7-9 to TRBJ2-1; TRBD2 might be the D (6 bases). V was cut by 7 bases and J by 5 bases, with 15 bases left in between. Germline assignment: CDR1 SEHNR and CDR2 FQNEAQ (reference sequence). The CDR3 spans 14 residues. The CDR3 loop reads CASTISGQNNEQFF. The CDR3 region has the DNA TGTGCCAGCACCATCAGCGGGCAAAACAATGAGCAGTTCTTC.

The rearrangement joins TRBV4-2 to TRBJ2-5; 9 nucleotides align to TRBD2. V dropped 0 bases and J dropped 9; count of bases not matched to a gene: 14. The CDR3 spans 17 residues. Germline V CDR1 and CDR2: LGHNA, YNFKEQ. CDR3 DNA: TGTGCCAGCAGCCAAGAAAGGAGCGGGGGGCCCGCCGGGGCCCAGTACTTC. Residues: CASSQERSGGPAGAQYF.